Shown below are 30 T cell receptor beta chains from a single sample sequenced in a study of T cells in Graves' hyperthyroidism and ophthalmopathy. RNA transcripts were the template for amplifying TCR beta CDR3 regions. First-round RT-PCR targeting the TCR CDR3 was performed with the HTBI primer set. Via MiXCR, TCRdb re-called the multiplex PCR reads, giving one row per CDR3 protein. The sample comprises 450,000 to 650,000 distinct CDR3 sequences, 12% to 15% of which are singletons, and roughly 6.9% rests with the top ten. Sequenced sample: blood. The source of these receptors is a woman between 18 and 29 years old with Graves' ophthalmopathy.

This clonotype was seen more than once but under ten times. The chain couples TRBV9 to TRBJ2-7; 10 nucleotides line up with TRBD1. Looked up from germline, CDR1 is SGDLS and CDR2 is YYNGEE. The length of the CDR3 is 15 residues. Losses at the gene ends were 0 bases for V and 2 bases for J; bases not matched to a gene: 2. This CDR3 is CASSVGDRGTYEQYF. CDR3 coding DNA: TGTGCCAGCAGCGTAGGGGACAGGGGAACCTACGAGCAGTACTTC.

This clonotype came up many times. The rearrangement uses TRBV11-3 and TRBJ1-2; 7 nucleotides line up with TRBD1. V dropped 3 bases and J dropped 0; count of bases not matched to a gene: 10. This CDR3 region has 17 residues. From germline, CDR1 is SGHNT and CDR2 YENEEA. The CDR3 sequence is CASSLTGTRTSNYGYTF. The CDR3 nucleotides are TGTGCCAGCAGCTTGACAGGGACTAGAACGTCTAACTATGGCTACACCTTC.

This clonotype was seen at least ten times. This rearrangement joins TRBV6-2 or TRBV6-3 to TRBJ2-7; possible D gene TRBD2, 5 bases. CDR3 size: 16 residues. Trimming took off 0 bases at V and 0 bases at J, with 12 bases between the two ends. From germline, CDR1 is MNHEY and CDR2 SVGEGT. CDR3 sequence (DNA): TGTGCCAGCAGTTACTCGGGAGCGGTTCACTCCTACGAGCAGTACTTC. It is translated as CASSYSGAVHSYEQYF.

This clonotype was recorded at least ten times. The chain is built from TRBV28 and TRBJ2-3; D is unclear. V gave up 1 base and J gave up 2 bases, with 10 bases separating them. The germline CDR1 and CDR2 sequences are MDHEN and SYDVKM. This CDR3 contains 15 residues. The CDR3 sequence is CASSLSGPLTDTQYF. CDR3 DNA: TGTGCCAGCAGTTTATCGGGTCCCCTCACAGATACGCAGTATTTT.

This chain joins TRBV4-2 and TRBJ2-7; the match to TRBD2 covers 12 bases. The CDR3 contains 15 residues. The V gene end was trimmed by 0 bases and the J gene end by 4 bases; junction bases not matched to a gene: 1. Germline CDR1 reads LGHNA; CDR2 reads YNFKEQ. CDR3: CASSQELAGGYEQYF. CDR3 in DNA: TGTGCCAGCAGCCAAGAGCTAGCGGGAGGGTACGAGCAGTACTTC.

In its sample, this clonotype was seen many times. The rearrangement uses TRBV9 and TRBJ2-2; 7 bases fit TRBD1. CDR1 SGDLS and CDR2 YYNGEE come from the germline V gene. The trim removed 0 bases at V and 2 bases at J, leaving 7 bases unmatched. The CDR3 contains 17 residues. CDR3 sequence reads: CASSVAARQGNTGELFF. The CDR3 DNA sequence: TGTGCCAGCAGCGTAGCGGCGAGACAGGGAAACACCGGGGAGCTGTTTTTT.

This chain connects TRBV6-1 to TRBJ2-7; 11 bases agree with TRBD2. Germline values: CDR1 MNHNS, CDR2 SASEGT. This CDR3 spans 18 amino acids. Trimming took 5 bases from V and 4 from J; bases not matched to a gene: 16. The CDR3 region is CASSSSGTSGSRLYEQYF. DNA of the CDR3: TGTGCCAGCAGTAGCTCCGGGACTAGCGGATCGCGTTTATACGAGCAGTACTTC.

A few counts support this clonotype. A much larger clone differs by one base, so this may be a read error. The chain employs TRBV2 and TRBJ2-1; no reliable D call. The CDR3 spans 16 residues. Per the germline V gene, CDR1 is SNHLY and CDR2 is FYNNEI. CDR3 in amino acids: CASRTWTDGFYNELFF. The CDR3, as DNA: TGTGCCAGCAGGACCTGGACGGACGGGTTCTACAATGAGCTGTTCTTC.

The CDR3 protein is CASSSGTGTTGELFF. The CDR3 DNA reads TGTGCCAGTAGTAGTGGGACAGGGACAACCGGGGAGCTGTTTTTT. The V gene is TRBV19, the J gene TRBJ2-2, with 9 bases fitting TRBD1. Germline trimming cut 4 bases from V and 5 bases from J; bases unmatched to any gene: 5. Germline CDR1 is LNHDA and CDR2 is SQIVND (reference sequence). The CDR3 consists of 15 residues.

CDR3 coding DNA: TGCGCCAGCAGCTTGGAGAGCCACACCGGGGAGCTGTTTTTT. Translated, it gives CASSLESHTGELFF. The V and J genes are TRBV5-1 and TRBJ2-2; D not resolved. V shed 0 bases and J shed 3 bases, with 6 bases lying between them. The CDR3 consists of 14 residues. Germline values: CDR1 SGHRS, CDR2 YFSETQ.

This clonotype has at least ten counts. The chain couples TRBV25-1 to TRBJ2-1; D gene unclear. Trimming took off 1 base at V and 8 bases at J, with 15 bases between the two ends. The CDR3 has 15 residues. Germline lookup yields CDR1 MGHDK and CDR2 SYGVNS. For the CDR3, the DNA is TGTGCCAGCAGTGAATCCATGTTCCTCTCGGATGAGCAGTTCTTC. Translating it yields CASSESMFLSDEQFF. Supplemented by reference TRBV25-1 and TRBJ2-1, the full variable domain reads EADIYQTPRYLVIGTGKKITLECSQTMGHDKMYWYQQDPGMELHLIHYSYGVNSTEKGDLSSESTVSRIRTEHFPLTLESARPSHTSQYLCASSESMFLSDEQFFGPGTRLTVL.

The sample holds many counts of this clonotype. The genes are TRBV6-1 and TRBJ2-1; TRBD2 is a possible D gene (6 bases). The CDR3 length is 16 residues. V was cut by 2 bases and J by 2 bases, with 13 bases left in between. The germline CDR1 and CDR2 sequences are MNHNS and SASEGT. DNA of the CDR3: TGTGCCAGCAGTGAATATGAGGAGGGTCCCTACAATGAGCAGTTCTTC. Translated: CASSEYEEGPYNEQFF.

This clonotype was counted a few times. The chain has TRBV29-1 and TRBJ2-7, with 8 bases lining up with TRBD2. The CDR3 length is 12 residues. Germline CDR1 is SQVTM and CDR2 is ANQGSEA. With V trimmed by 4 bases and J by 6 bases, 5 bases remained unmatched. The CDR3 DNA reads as TGCAGCGTTGGCTCGGGGGGGGGCGAGCAGTACTTC. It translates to CSVGSGGGEQYF.

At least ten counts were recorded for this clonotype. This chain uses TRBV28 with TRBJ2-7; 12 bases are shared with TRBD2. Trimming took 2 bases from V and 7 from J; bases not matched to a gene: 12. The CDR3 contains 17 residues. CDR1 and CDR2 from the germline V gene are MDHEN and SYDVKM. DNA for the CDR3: TGTGCCAGCAGTTTAAGACTAGCGGGAGAACGCCCTAGGGAGCAGTACTTC. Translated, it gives CASSLRLAGERPREQYF. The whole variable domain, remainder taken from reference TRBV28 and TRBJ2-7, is DVKVTQSSRYLVKRTGEKVFLECVQDMDHENMFWYRQDPGLGLRLIYFSYDVKMKEKGDIPEGYSVSREKKERFSLILESASTNQTSMYLCASSLRLAGERPREQYFGPGTRLTVT.

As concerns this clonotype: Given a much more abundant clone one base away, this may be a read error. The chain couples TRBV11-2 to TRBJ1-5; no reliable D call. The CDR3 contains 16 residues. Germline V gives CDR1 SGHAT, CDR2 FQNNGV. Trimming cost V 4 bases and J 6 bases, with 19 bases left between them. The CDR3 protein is CASSSMGGSVLQPQHF. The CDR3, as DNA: TGTGCCAGCAGCTCTATGGGAGGTTCGGTGCTTCAGCCCCAGCATTTT.

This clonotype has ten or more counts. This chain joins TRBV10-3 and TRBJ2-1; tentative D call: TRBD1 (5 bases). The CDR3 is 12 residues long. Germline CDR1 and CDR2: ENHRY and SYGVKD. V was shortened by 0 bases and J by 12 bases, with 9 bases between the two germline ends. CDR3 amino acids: CAISESEGAQFF. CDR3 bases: TGTGCCATCAGTGAGTCAGAAGGGGCGCAGTTCTTC.

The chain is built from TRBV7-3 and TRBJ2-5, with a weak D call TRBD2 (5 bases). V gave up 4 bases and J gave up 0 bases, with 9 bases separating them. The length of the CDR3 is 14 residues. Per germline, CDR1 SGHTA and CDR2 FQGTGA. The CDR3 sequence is CASSWSGNQETQYF. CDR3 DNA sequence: TGTGCCAGCAGCTGGTCCGGGAACCAAGAGACCCAGTACTTC. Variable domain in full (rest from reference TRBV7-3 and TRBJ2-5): GAGVSQTPSNKVTEKGKYVELRCDPISGHTALYWYRQSLGQGPEFLIYFQGTGAADDSGLPNDRFFAVRPEGSVSTLKIQRTERGDSAVYLCASSWSGNQETQYFGPGTRLLVL.

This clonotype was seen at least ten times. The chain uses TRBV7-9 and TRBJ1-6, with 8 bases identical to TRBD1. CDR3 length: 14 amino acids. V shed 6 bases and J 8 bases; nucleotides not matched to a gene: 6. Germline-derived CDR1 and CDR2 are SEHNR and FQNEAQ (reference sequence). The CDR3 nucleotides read TGTGCCAGCAGTAAAGGACAGGGTGATTCACCCCTCCACTTT. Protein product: CASSKGQGDSPLHF. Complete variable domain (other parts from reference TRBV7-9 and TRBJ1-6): DTGVSQNPRHKITKRGQNVTFRCDPISEHNRLYWYRQTLGQGPEFLTYFQNEAQLEKSRLLSDRFSAERPKGSFSTLEIQRTEQGDSAMYLCASSKGQGDSPLHFGNGTRLTVT.

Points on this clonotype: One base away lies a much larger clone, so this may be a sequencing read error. The CDR3 coding sequence is TGCAGCGTTGAGGGACTAGCGGAAGAGACCCAGTACTTC. Translation: CSVEGLAEETQYF. The chain employs TRBV29-1 and TRBJ2-5; 11 bases are shared with TRBD2. Germline trimming cut 3 bases from V and 3 bases from J; bases unmatched to any gene: 0. Germline CDR1 SQVTM, CDR2 ANQGSEA. This CDR3 comprises 13 residues.

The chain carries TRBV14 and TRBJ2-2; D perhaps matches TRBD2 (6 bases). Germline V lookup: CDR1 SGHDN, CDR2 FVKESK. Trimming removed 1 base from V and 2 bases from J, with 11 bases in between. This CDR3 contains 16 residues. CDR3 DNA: TGTGCCAGCAGCCAAGCCGGGACTGAAAACACCGGGGAGCTGTTTTTT. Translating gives CASSQAGTENTGELFF.

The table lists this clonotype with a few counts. The CDR3 DNA reads as TGTGCCACCTCGGGGGGGTTCACAGATACGCAGTATTTT. This translates into CATSGGFTDTQYF. The gene calls are TRBV18 and TRBJ2-3, with TRBD2 identical over 8 bases. The CDR3 extends over 13 amino acids. V was clipped by 10 bases and J by 2 bases; unmatched bases: 5. Germline V gene data show CDR1 as KGHSH and CDR2 as LQKENI.

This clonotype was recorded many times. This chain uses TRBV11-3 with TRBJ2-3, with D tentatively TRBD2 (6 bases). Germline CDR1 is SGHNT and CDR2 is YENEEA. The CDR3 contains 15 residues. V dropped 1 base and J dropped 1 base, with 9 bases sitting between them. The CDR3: CASSLGGERTDTQYF. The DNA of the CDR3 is TGTGCCAGCAGCTTAGGGGGGGAGCGCACAGATACGCAGTATTTT.

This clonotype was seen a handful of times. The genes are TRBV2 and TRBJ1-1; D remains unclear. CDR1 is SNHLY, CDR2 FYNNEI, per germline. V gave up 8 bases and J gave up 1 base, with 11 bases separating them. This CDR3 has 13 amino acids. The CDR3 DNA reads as TGTGCCAGCCTAGAGGCAGAGAACACTGAAGCTTTCTTT. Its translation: CASLEAENTEAFF.

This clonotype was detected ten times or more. CDR3 sequence reads: CASSLAAGPTGELFF. Here the CDR3 DNA reads TGTGCCAGCAGCTTAGCAGCGGGACCCACCGGGGAGCTGTTTTTT. The gene calls are TRBV11-3 and TRBJ2-2; 7 bases align to TRBD2. The germline gives CDR1 SGHNT, CDR2 YENEEA. The CDR3 is made up of 15 amino acids. With V trimmed by 1 base and J by 4 bases, 3 bases remained unmatched.

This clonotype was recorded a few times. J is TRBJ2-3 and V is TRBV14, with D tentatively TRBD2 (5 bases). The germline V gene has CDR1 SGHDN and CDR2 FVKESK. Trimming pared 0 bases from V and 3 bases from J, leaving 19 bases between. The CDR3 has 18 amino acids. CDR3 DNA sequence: TGTGCCAGCAGCCAAGATTGGGCTAGCTCGATATCGACAGATACGCAGTATTTT. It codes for CASSQDWASSISTDTQYF.

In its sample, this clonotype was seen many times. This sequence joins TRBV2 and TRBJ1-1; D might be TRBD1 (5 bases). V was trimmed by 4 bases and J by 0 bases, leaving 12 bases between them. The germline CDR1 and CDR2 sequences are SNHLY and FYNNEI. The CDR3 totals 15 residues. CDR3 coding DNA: TGTGCCAGCAGTGTATCCGGGACGGTGAACACTGAAGCTTTCTTT. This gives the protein CASSVSGTVNTEAFF.

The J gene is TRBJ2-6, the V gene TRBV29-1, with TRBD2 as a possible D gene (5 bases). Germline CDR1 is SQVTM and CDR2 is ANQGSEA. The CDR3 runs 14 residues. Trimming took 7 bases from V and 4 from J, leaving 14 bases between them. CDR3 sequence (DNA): TGCAGCGCCGCGACGGGGTCCGGGGCCAACGTCCTGACTTTC. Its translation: CSAATGSGANVLTF.

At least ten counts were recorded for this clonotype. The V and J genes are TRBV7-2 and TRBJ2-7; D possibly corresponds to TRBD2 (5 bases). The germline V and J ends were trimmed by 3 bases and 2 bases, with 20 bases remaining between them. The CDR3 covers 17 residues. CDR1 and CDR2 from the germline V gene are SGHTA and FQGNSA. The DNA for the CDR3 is TGTGCCAGCAGCTTGGGTGTTGATGCGGGCCTTCCCTACGAGCAGTACTTC. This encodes CASSLGVDAGLPYEQYF.

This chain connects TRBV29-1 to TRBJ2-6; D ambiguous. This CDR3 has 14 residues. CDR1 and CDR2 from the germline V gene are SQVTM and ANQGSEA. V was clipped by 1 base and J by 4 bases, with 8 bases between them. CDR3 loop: CSVEVYAGANVLTF. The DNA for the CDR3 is TGCAGCGTTGAAGTTTATGCAGGGGCCAACGTCCTGACTTTC.

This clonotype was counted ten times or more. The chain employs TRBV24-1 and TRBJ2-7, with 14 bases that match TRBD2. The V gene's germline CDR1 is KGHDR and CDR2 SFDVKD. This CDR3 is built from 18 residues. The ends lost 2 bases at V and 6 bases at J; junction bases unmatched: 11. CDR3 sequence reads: CATSDSRGTSGRGIEQYF. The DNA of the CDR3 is TGTGCCACCAGTGATTCAAGGGGGACTAGCGGGAGAGGGATCGAGCAGTACTTC.